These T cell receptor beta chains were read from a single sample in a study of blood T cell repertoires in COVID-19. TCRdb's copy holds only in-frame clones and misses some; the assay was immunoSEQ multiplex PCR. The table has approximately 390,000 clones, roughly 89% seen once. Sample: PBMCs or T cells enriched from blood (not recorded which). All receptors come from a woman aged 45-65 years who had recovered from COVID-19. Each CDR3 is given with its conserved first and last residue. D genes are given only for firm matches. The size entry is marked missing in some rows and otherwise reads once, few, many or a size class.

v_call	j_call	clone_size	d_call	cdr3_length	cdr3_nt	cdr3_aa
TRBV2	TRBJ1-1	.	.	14	TGTGCCAGCAGGGGGGGTGGGACGAACACTGAAGCTTTCTTT	CASRGGGTNTEAFF
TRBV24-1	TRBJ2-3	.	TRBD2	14	TGTGCCACCAGTGGGGGGGGGTTCACAGATACGCAGTATTTT	CATSGGGFTDTQYF
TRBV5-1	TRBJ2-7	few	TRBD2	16	TGCGCCAGCGCCAAGGTGGGAGCGGGGGCCCACTACGAGCAGTACTTC	CASAKVGAGAHYEQYF
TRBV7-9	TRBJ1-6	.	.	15	TGTGCCAGCAGCTTCCCTCAGGGGCTGGATTCACCCCTCCACTTT	CASSFPQGLDSPLHF
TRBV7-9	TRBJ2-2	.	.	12	TGTGCCAGCAGCGTCGGGACAGGGGAGCTGTTTTTT	CASSVGTGELFF
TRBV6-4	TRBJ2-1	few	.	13	TGTGCCAGCAGTGACTCCACTAGCAATGAGCAGTTCTTC	CASSDSTSNEQFF
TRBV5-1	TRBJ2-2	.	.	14	TGCGCCAGCAGCTTTAGCCCTGTGACCGGGGAGCTGTTTTTT	CASSFSPVTGELFF
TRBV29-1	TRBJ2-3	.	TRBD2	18	TGCAGCGTTGGGGTATTTGAGGTGCGGGGGGGCCGGACAGATACGCAGTATTTT	CSVGVFEVRGGRTDTQYF
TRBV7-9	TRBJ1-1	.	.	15	TGTGCCAGCAGCTCTCAAACACCAATGAACACTGAAGCTTTCTTT	CASSSQTPMNTEAFF
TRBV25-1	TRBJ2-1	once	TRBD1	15	TGTGCCAGCAGTGGAACAGGGGGCAGCGACAATGAGCAGTTCTTC	CASSGTGGSDNEQFF
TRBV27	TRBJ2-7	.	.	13	TGTGCCAGCATGGGGGGGGCCTCCTACGAGCAGTACTTC	CASMGGASYEQYF
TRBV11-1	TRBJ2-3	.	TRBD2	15	TGTGCCAGCATCCTGAGCGGGGGCAGCACAGATACGCAGTATTTT	CASILSGGSTDTQYF
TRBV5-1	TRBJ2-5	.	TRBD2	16	TGCGCCAGCAGCTTGGATCTAGCGGGGGGTGAAGAGACCCAGTACTTC	CASSLDLAGGEETQYF